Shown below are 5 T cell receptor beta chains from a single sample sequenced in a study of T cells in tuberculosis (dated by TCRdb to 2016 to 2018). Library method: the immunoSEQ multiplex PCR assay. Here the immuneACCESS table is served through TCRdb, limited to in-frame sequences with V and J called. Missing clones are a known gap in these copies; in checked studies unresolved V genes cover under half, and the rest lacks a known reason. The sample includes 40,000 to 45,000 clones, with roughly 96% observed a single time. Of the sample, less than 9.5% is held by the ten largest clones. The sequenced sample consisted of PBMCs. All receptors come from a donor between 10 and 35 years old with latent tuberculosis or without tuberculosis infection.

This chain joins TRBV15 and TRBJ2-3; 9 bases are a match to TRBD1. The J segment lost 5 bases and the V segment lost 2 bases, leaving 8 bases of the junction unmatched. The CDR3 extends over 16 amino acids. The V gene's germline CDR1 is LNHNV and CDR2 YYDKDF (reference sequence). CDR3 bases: TGTGCCACCAGCAGACAAATACAGGGGGCGGGAGATACGCAGTATTTT. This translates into CATSRQIQGAGDTQYF.

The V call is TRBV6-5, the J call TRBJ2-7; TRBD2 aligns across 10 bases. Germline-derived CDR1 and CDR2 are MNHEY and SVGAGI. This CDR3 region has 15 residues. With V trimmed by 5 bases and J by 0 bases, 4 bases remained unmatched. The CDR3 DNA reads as TGTGCCAGCAGTCTATTAGCGGGGGGCTCCTACGAGCAGTACTTC. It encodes CASSLLAGGSYEQYF.

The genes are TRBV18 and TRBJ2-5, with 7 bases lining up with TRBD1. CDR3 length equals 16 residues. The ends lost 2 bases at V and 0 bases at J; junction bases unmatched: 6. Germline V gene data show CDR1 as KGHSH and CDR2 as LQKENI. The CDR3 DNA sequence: TGTGCCAGCTCACCAAACAGGGGCTCGTACCAAGAGACCCAGTACTTC. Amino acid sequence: CASSPNRGSYQETQYF.

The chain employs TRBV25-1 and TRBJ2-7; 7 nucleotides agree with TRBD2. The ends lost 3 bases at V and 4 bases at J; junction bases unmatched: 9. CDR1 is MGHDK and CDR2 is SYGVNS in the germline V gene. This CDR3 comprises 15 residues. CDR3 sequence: CASSDFSGMGYEQYF. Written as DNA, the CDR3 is TGTGCCAGCAGTGATTTCAGCGGGATGGGTTACGAGCAGTACTTC.

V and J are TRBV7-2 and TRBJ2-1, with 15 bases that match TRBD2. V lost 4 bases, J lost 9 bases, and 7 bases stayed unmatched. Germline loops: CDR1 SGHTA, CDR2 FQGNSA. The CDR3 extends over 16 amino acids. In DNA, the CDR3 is TGTGCCAGCAGCTCGCGGACTAGCGGGGGGGCAGTTGAGCAGTTCTTC. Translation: CASSSRTSGGAVEQFF.